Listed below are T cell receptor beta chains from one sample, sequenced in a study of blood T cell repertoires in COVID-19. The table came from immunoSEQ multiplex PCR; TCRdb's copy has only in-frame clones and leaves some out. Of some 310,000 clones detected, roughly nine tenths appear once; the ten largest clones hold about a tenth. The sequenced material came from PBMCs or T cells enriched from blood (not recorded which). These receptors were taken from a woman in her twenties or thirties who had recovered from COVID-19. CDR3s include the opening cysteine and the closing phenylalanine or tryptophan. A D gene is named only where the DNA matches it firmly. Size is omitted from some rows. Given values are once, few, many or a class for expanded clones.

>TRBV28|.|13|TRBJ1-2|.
CASSGTSGYGYTF
TGTGCCAGCAGTGGGACCAGCGGGTATGGCTACACCTTC
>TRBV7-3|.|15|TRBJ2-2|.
CASSLPSGMAGELFF
TGTGCCAGCAGCTTACCATCAGGGATGGCCGGGGAGCTGTTTTTT
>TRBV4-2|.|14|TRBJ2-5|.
CASSEQGYQETQYF
TGTGCCAGCAGCGAACAGGGTTACCAAGAGACCCAGTACTTC
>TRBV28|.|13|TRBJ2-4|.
CASTRAGRDIQYF
TGTGCCAGCACCCGAGCTGGGCGGGACATTCAGTACTTC
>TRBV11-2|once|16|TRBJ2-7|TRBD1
CASSAHGQGMAHEQYF
TGTGCCAGCAGCGCCCATGGACAGGGGATGGCCCACGAGCAGTACTTC
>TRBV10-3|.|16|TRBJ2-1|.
CAISVLGAETYNEQFF
TGTGCCATCAGTGTGTTAGGGGCAGAGACCTACAATGAGCAGTTCTTC
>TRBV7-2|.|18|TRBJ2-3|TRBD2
CASSLASGRVLGTDTQYF
TGTGCCAGCAGCTTAGCTAGCGGGAGGGTTTTAGGCACAGATACGCAGTATTTT
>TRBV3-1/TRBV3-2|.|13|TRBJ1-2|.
CASSQDGRGGYTF
TGTGCCAGCAGCCAAGATGGTCGAGGCGGCTACACCTTC
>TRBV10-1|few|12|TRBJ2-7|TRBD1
CASRGQGHEQYF
TGCGCCAGCAGGGGACAGGGTCACGAGCAGTACTTC
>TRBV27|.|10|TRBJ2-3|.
CASNPKSQYF
TGTGCCAGCAATCCTAAGTCGCAGTATTTT
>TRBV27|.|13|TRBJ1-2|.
CASSLYHYYGYTF
TGTGCCAGCAGTTTATATCACTACTATGGCTACACCTTC
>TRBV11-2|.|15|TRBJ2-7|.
CASSFARGSSYEQYF
TGTGCCAGCAGCTTCGCCCGGGGTTCCTCCTACGAGCAGTACTTC
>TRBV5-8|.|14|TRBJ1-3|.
CASSSGTSPHTIYF
TGTGCCAGCAGCTCCGGGACATCGCCTCACACCATATATTTT
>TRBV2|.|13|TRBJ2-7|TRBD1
CASHTGAAYEQYF
TGTGCCAGTCATACAGGGGCCGCCTACGAGCAGTACTTC
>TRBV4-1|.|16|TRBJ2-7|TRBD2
CASSQDRGGNRYEQYF
TGCGCCAGCAGCCAAGATCGGGGGGGTAATCGGTACGAGCAGTACTTC
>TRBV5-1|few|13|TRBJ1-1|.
CASSQDRQTEAFF
TGCGCCAGCAGCCAAGACAGACAGACTGAAGCTTTCTTT
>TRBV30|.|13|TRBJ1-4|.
CAWSGRGNEKLFF
TGTGCCTGGAGTGGCAGGGGTAATGAAAAACTGTTTTTT
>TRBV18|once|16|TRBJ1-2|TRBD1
CASSPLLQGANYGYTF
TGTGCCAGCTCACCACTACTGCAGGGGGCTAACTATGGCTACACCTTC
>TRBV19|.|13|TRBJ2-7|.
CASSIDRGYEQYF
TGTGCCAGTAGTATAGACAGGGGCTACGAGCAGTACTTC
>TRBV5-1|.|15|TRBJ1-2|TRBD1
CASSLAQGASYGYTF
TGCGCCAGCAGCTTGGCCCAGGGGGCCTCTTATGGCTACACCTTC
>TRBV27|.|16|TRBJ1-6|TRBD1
CASSGMNRGFNSPLHF
TGTGCCAGCAGTGGGATGAACAGGGGATTTAATTCACCCCTCCACTTT
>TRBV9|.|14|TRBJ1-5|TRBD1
CASSATGGREPQHF
TGTGCCAGCAGCGCAACAGGGGGCAGGGAGCCCCAGCATTTT
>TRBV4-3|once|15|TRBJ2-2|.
CASSPGLTNTGELFF
TGCGCCAGCAGCCCGGGACTCACGAACACCGGGGAGCTGTTTTTT
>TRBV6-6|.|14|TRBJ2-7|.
CASSPRGGDYEQYF
TGTGCCAGCAGTCCCCGGGGAGGAGACTACGAGCAGTACTTC
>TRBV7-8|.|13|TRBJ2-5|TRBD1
CASSQTGGATQYF
TGTGCCAGCAGCCAGACAGGGGGAGCAACCCAGTACTTC
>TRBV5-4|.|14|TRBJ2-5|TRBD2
CASSLEAGAETQYF
TGTGCCAGCAGCTTGGAGGCGGGAGCGGAGACCCAGTACTTC